This TCR beta chain appears in the sequencing data of a study of metastatic and nonmetastatic thyroid tumors. Study context: Across blood and tumor or nodule tissue, repertoires from malignant and benign thyroid patients were compared with one another.

Thyroid surgery took place with no prior treatment in any patient. To note about this clone: This likely comes from a read error, as the CDR3 has no conserved phenylalanine or tryptophan at its end. It is unclear where the CDR3 begins or ends on the DNA, so no DNA is shown, and the CDR3 is as TCRdb lists it.

TCRdb re-called the PCR reads with MiXCR. Altogether roughly 20,000 clones are present, more than 15% being singletons, with the ten largest covering roughly 2.7%. Both ends counted, the CDR3 spans 15 residues. Per the germline V gene, CDR1 is LNHDA and CDR2 is SQIVND (reference sequence). The rearrangement links TRBV19 to TRBJ2-5; the table calls TRBD2, which could not be checked here. This receptor was identified in a male donor with papillary thyroid cancer or a benign thyroid nodule (not recorded which). Some clones in this sample may be carry-over from other donors' samples. The source material was adjacent normal tissue. CDR3 amino acids: CASSVAGGYQETHYL.